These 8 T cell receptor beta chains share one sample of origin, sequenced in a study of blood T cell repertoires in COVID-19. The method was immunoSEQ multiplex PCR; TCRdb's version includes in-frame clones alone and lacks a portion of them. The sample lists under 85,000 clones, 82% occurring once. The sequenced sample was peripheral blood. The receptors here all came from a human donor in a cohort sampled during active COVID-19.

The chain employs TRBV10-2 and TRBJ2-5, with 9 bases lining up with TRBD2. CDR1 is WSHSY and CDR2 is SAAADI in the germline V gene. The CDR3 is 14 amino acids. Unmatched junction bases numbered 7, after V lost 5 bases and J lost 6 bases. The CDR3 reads CASSSGGPGKTQYF. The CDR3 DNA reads TGCGCCAGCAGTAGCGGGGGGCCGGGGAAGACCCAGTACTTC.

CDR3 loop: CASSLGLRLEKLFF. Here the CDR3 DNA reads TGTGCCAGCAGCTTGGGACTTCGCCTTGAAAAACTGTTTTTT. This chain uses TRBV7-9 with TRBJ1-4, with a weak D call TRBD1 (5 bases). Germline CDR1 and CDR2: SEHNR and FQNEAQ (reference sequence). This CDR3 contains 14 residues. V dropped 3 bases and J dropped 7 bases, with 12 bases sitting between them.

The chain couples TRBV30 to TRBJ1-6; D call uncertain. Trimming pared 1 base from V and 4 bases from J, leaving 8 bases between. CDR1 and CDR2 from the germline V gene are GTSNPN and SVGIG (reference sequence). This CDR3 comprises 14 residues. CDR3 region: CAWSGRQYNSPLHF. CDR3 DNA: TGTGCCTGGAGTGGTCGACAATATAATTCACCCCTCCACTTT.

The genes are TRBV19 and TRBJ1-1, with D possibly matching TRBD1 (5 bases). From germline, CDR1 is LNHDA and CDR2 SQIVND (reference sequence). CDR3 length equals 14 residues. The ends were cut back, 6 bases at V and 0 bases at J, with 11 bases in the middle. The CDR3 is CASRQGTMNTEAFF. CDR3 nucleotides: TGTGCCAGTAGGCAGGGCACAATGAACACTGAAGCTTTCTTT.

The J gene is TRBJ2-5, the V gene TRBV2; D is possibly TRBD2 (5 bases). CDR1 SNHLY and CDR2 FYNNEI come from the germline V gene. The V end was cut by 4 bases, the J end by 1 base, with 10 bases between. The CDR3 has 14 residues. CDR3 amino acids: CASSVTGSQETQYF. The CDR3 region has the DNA TGTGCCAGCAGTGTAACGGGATCCCAAGAGACCCAGTACTTC.

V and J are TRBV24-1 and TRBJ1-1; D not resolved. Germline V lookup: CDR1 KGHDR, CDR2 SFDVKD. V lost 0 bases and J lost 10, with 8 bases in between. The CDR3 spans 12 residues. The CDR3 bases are TGTGCCACCAGTGATTTGTCTGGTAGAGCTTTCTTT. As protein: CATSDLSGRAFF.

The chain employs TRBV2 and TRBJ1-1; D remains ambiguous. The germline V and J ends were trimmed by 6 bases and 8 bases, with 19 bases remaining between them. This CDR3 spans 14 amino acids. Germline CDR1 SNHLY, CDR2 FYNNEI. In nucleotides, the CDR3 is TGTGCCAGCAGGCCTAATCATTGGACTAGCGAAGCTTTCTTT. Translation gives CASRPNHWTSEAFF.

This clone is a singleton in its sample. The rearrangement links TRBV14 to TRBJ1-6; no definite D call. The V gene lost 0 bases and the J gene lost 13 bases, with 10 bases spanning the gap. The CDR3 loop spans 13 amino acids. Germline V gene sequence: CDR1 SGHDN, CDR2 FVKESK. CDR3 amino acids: CASSQEFMAPLHF. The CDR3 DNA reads TGTGCCAGCAGCCAAGAGTTCATGGCTCCCCTCCACTTT.